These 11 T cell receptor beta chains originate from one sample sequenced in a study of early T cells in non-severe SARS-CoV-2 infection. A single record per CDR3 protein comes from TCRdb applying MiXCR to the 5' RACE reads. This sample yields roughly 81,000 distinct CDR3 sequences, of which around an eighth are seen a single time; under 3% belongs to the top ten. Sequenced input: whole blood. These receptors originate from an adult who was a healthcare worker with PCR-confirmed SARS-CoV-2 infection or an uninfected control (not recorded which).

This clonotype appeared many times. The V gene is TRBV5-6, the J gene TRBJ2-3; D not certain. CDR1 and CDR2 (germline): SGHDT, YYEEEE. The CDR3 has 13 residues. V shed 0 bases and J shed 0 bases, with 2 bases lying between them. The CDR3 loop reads CASSLASTDTQYF. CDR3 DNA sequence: TGTGCCAGCAGCTTGGCCAGCACAGATACGCAGTATTTT.

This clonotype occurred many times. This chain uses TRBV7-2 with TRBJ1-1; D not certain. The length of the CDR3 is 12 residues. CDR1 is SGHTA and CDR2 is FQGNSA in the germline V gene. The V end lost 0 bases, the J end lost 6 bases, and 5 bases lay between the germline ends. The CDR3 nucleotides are TGTGCCAGCAGCTTAGCGCGGGCTGAAGCTTTCTTT. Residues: CASSLARAEAFF.

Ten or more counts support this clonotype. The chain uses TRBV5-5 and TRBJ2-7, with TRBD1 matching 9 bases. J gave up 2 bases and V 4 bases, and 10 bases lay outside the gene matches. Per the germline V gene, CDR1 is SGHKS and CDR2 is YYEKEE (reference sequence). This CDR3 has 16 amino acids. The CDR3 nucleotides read TGTGCCAGCAGCGCGGCCGGGACAGGGTTTACCTACGAGCAGTACTTC. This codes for CASSAAGTGFTYEQYF. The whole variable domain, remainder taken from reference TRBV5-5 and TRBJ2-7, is DAGVTQSPTHLIKTRGQQVTLRCSPISGHKSVSWYQQVLGQGPQFIFQYYEKEERGRGNFPDRFSARQFPNYSSELNVNALLLGDSALYLCASSAAGTGFTYEQYFGPGTRLTVT.

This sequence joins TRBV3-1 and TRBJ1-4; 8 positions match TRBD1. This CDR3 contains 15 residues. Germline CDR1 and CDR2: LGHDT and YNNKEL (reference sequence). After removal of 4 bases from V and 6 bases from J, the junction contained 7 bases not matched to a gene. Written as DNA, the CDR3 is TGTGCCAGCAGCCGTCAGGGGGCAGAGTATGAAAAACTGTTTTTT. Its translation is CASSRQGAEYEKLFF.

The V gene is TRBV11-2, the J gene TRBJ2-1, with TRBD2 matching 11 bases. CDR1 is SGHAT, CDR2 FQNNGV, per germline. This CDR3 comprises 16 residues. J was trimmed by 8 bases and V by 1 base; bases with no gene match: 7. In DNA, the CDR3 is TGTGCCAGCAGCTTAGTCCCTAGCGGGGGGAAGTATGAGCAGTTCTTC. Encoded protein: CASSLVPSGGKYEQFF. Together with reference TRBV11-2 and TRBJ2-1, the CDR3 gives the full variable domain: EAGVAQSPRYKIIEKRQSVAFWCNPISGHATLYWYQQILGQGPKLLIQFQNNGVVDDSQLPKDRFSAERLKGVDSTLKIQPAKLEDSAVYLCASSLVPSGGKYEQFFGPGTRLTVL.

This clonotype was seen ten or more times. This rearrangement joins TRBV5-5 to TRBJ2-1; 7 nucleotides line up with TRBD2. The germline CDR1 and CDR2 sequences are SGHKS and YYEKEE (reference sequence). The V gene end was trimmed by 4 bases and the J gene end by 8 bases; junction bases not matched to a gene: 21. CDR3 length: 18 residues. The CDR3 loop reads CASSLLPIAGSISDEQFF. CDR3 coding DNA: TGTGCCAGCAGCCTACTCCCTATAGCGGGCTCGATTAGCGATGAGCAGTTCTTC. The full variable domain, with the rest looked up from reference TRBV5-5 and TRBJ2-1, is DAGVTQSPTHLIKTRGQQVTLRCSPISGHKSVSWYQQVLGQGPQFIFQYYEKEERGRGNFPDRFSARQFPNYSSELNVNALLLGDSALYLCASSLLPIAGSISDEQFFGPGTRLTVL.

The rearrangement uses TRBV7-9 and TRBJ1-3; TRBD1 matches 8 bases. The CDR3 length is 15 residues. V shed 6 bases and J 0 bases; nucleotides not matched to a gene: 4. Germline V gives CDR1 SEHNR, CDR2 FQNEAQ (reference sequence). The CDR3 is CASSPGTGSGNTIYF. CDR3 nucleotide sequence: TGTGCCAGCAGTCCCGGGACAGGCTCTGGAAACACCATATATTTT.

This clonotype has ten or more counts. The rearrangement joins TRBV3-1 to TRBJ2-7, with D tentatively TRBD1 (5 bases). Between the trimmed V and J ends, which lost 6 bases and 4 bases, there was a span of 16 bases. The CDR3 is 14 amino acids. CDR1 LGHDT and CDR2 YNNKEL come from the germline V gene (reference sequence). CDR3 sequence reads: CASSRTGTQYEQYF. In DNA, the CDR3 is TGTGCCAGCAGTCGAACAGGAACCCAATACGAGCAGTACTTC.

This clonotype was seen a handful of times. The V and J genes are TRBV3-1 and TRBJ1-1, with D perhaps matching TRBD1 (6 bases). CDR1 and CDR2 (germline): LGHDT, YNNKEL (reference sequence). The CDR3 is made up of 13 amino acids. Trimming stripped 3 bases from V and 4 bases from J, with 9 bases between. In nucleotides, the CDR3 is TGTGCCAGCAGCCAGTGGGGGCTCACTGAAGCTTTCTTT. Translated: CASSQWGLTEAFF.

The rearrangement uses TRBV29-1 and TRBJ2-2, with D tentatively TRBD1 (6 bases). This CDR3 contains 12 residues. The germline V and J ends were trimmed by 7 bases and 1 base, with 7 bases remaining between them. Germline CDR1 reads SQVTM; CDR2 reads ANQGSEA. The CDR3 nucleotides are TGCAGCGGGGGACAGAACACCGGGGAGCTGTTTTTT. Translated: CSGGQNTGELFF.

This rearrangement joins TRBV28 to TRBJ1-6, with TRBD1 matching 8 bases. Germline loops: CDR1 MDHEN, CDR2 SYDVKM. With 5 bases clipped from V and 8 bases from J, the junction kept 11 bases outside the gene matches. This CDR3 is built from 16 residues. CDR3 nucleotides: TGTGCCAGCAGTCCACGAGGGACAGGAAAAGATTCACCCCTCCACTTT. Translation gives CASSPRGTGKDSPLHF.